The 32 T cell receptor beta chains listed next were all sequenced from one sample in a study of blood T cells in healthy people across ages. Alongside a J-beta primer mix, a sample-barcoded 5' primer served in a second PCR lasting roughly 6 to 11 cycles. TCRdb passed the 5' RACE reads through MiXCR, listing each CDR3 protein once. The repertoire holds about 640,000 distinct CDR3 sequences, with around three fifths as singletons. The sample comprised blood. Receptors originate from a man aged 55 to 70 in good health.

This clonotype appeared once. V is TRBV28 and J is TRBJ1-5; D gene uncertain. V was trimmed by 3 bases and J by 4 bases, leaving 13 bases between them. This CDR3 has 15 amino acids. Germline V lookup: CDR1 MDHEN, CDR2 SYDVKM. CDR3 sequence reads: CASSFPGLGNQPQHF. In nucleotides, the CDR3 is TGTGCCAGCAGTTTCCCCGGGTTGGGGAATCAGCCCCAGCATTTT.

Only a few counts were recorded for this clonotype. The chain combines TRBV10-3 with TRBJ2-1; D might be TRBD2 (6 bases). CDR1 and CDR2 (germline): ENHRY, SYGVKD. The CDR3 extends over 15 amino acids. Between the trimmed V and J ends, which lost 2 bases and 4 bases, there was a span of 12 bases. Here the CDR3 reads CAISENRDSYNEQFF. CDR3 coding DNA: TGTGCCATCAGTGAGAACCGGGACTCATACAATGAGCAGTTCTTC.

This clonotype is a singleton in its sample. The chain is built from TRBV9 and TRBJ2-5, with D perhaps TRBD1 (7 bases). The DNA matches TRBJ2-7 better at its end, which makes the J call doubtful. Germline V gives CDR1 SGDLS, CDR2 YYNGEE. The CDR3 consists of 15 residues. Written as DNA, the CDR3 is TGTGCCAGCAGCGTATCGGAGGGGGCGAGAAACGAGCAGTACTTC. It codes for CASSVSEGARNEQYF.

The chain is built from TRBV12-3 or TRBV12-4 and TRBJ1-5, with D uncertain. CDR3 length: 14 residues. With 3 bases removed from V and 0 bases from J, the gap between germline ends came to 6 bases. The CDR3 DNA reads TGTGCCAGCAGTTTCCAATATAGCAATCAGCCCCAGCATTTT. Its translation is CASSFQYSNQPQHF.

The chain carries TRBV21-1 and TRBJ2-4. TRBV21-1 is recorded as a pseudogene. This CDR3 comprises 16 residues. DNA for the CDR3: TGTGCCAGCAGCAAAAGGCTTTCAATAGCCAAAAACATTCAGTACTTC. It is translated as CASSKRLSIAKNIQYF.

This clonotype has just a few counts. V and J are TRBV9 and TRBJ2-7, with 9 bases lining up with TRBD2. The CDR3 runs 15 residues. Trimming removed 2 bases from V and 3 bases from J; junction bases left unmatched: 6. Germline V gene sequence: CDR1 SGDLS, CDR2 YYNGEE. CDR3 nucleotides: TGTGCCAGCAGCGTGACCCCGACTAGCGGCTACGAGCAGTACTTC. Protein sequence: CASSVTPTSGYEQYF.

This chain joins TRBV20-1 and TRBJ2-7; 10 bases are a match to TRBD2. The germline V gene encodes CDR1 DFQATT and CDR2 SNEGSKA (reference sequence). The J segment lost 6 bases and the V segment lost 6 bases, leaving 11 bases of the junction unmatched. The CDR3 is 14 amino acids. The chain's CDR3 is CSATPPAGGSEQYF. The CDR3 region has the DNA TGCAGTGCGACACCTCCAGCGGGGGGGAGCGAGCAGTACTTC.

This clonotype was seen a few times. J is TRBJ1-2 and V is TRBV6-5, with 10 nucleotides matching TRBD1. The CDR3 contains 14 residues. Germline CDR1 and CDR2: MNHEY and SVGAGI. With V trimmed by 2 bases and J by 5 bases, 2 bases remained unmatched. The CDR3 is CASSYGDRGYGYTF. DNA of the CDR3: TGTGCCAGCAGTTACGGGGACAGGGGATATGGCTACACCTTC.

This clonotype was counted only a few times. The chain employs TRBV5-1 and TRBJ1-6, with TRBD1 identical over 7 bases. V trimming: 3 bases; J trimming: 7 bases; junction bases outside the gene matches: 16. CDR3 length: 18 amino acids. Germline CDR1 reads SGHRS; CDR2 reads YFSETQ. DNA of the CDR3: TGCGCCAGCAGCTCACTAGGCCCGGGCCAGGGGGTCAATTCACCCCTCCACTTT. It is translated as CASSSLGPGQGVNSPLHF.

This clonotype was seen only a few times. The chain joins TRBV5-1 to TRBJ2-1; 12 bases match TRBD2. Germline assignment: CDR1 SGHRS and CDR2 YFSETQ. The CDR3 is 14 residues long. With 2 bases clipped from V and 9 bases from J, the junction kept 3 bases outside the gene matches. In DNA form, the CDR3 reads TGCGCCAGCAGCTTTCGGACTAGCGGGGCTGAGCAGTTCTTC. Translating gives CASSFRTSGAEQFF. Together with reference TRBV5-1 and TRBJ2-1, the CDR3 gives the full variable domain: KAGVTQTPRYLIKTRGQQVTLSCSPISGHRSVSWYQQTPGQGLQFLFEYFSETQRNKGNFPGRFSGRQFSNSRSEMNVSTLELGDSALYLCASSFRTSGAEQFFGPGTRLTVL.

The chain uses TRBV29-1 and TRBJ1-1; tentatively, D is TRBD1 (6 bases). CDR3 length: 15 amino acids. Trimming took off 2 bases at V and 5 bases at J, with 18 bases between the two ends. Germline CDR1 and CDR2: SQVTM and ANQGSEA. CDR3 in DNA: TGCAGCGTTGAAAAGGGGGGCCGATTGGGAACTGAAGCTTTCTTT. Translating it yields CSVEKGGRLGTEAFF.

The chain is built from TRBV20-1 and TRBJ2-4; a possible D gene is TRBD1 (6 bases). The J call is uncertain, as TRBJ2-5 better fits the DNA end. The CDR3 extends over 14 amino acids. CDR1 and CDR2 (germline): DFQATT, SNEGSKA (reference sequence). The CDR3 region has the DNA TGCAGTGCTAGTCCAGGGGATGGGCAAGAGACCCAGTACTTC. It translates to CSASPGDGQETQYF.

This clonotype showed up just a few times. The CDR3 DNA sequence: TGCGCCAGCACTCGGGGACAGGTAGAGACCCAGTACTTC. This gives the protein CASTRGQVETQYF. The chain recombines TRBV5-1 with TRBJ2-5; 8 bases map to TRBD1. The CDR3 loop spans 13 amino acids. V lost 6 bases, J lost 4 bases, and 5 bases stayed unmatched. Germline V gene data show CDR1 as SGHRS and CDR2 as YFSETQ. The full variable domain, its missing parts supplied by reference TRBV5-1 and TRBJ2-5, is KAGVTQTPRYLIKTRGQQVTLSCSPISGHRSVSWYQQTPGQGLQFLFEYFSETQRNKGNFPGRFSGRQFSNSRSEMNVSTLELGDSALYLCASTRGQVETQYFGPGTRLLVL.

The chain combines TRBV6-1 with TRBJ2-1; 13 positions agree with TRBD2. Germline trimming cut 4 bases from V and 4 bases from J; bases unmatched to any gene: 13. The CDR3 spans 19 residues. The germline V gene encodes CDR1 MNHNS and CDR2 SASEGT. The CDR3 bases are TGTGCCAGCAGTGTGGGACTAGCGGGGACGCTGTCCCTTTACAATGAGCAGTTCTTC. As protein: CASSVGLAGTLSLYNEQFF.

J is TRBJ2-7 and V is TRBV7-4; a possible D gene is TRBD2 (6 bases). CDR3 length equals 17 residues. Per germline, CDR1 SGHVT and CDR2 SQSDAQ. V lost 6 bases to trimming and J lost 7 bases, with 28 bases between them. The CDR3 reads CASRPNSGSGVLWEQYF. DNA of the CDR3: TGTGCCAGCAGACCGAACAGTGGTAGCGGAGTCCTCTGGGAGCAGTACTTC. Full variable domain (rest looked up from reference TRBV7-4 and TRBJ2-7): GAGVSQSPRYKVAKRGRDVALRCDSISGHVTLYWYRQTLGQGSEVLTYSQSDAQRDKSGRPSGRFSAERPERSVSTLKIQRTEQGDSAVYLCASRPNSGSGVLWEQYFGPGTRLTVT.

The chain links TRBV12-3 or TRBV12-4 to TRBJ1-5; TRBD1 matches at 8 bases. Trimming took 7 bases from V and 6 from J; bases not matched to a gene: 8. The CDR3 is 14 amino acids. CDR3 sequence: CASTRRGPSQPQHF. The CDR3 DNA follows: TGTGCCAGCACCCGCAGGGGGCCAAGTCAGCCCCAGCATTTT.

The genes are TRBV10-3 and TRBJ1-5, with 8 nucleotides matching TRBD1. J gave up 0 bases and V 11 bases, and 6 bases lay outside the gene matches. The CDR3 spans 14 residues. The germline V gene has CDR1 ENHRY and CDR2 SYGVKD. The CDR3 nucleotides read TGTGCCTTGTGGACAGGGCTTAGCAATCAGCCCCAGCATTTT. Protein sequence: CALWTGLSNQPQHF.

The rearrangement uses TRBV19 and TRBJ2-1; no clear D. Trimming cost V 4 bases and J 6 bases, with 13 bases left between them. Germline CDR1 reads LNHDA; CDR2 reads SQIVND (reference sequence). The CDR3 is 14 residues long. This chain's CDR3 is CASSTLLTSNEQFF. Written as DNA, the CDR3 is TGTGCCAGTAGTACCCTTCTGACTTCCAATGAGCAGTTCTTC.

The rearrangement joins TRBV20-1 to TRBJ2-1; 8 nucleotides agree with TRBD1. With V trimmed by 8 bases and J by 8 bases, 11 bases remained unmatched. The CDR3 runs 13 residues. The germline CDR1 and CDR2 sequences are DFQATT and SNEGSKA (reference sequence). The CDR3 region has the DNA TGCAGTCTATTCGGACAGGGAGGCGATGAGCAGTTCTTC. It translates to CSLFGQGGDEQFF.

The chain links TRBV3-1 to TRBJ2-1; weak D call: TRBD2 (6 bases). The CDR3 covers 17 residues. V lost 0 bases to trimming and J lost 0 bases, with 12 bases between them. CDR1 and CDR2 from the germline V gene are LGHDT and YNNKEL (reference sequence). CDR3 nucleotides: TGTGCCAGCAGCCAAGAGTTGGGACTTAGCTCCTACAATGAGCAGTTCTTC. Translating gives CASSQELGLSSYNEQFF.

V is TRBV29-1 and J is TRBJ2-1; 11 nucleotides match TRBD2. The length of the CDR3 is 13 residues. Germline lookup yields CDR1 SQVTM and CDR2 ANQGSEA. J gave up 8 bases and V 3 bases, and 3 bases lay outside the gene matches. CDR3 DNA sequence: TGCAGCGTTGAGGTGGGACTAGCGGATGAGCAGTTCTTC. Protein: CSVEVGLADEQFF.

To note about this clonotype: One end of the junction is discordant with germline, which a read error may explain. J is TRBJ2-1 and V is TRBV27; TRBD1 agrees at 7 bases. There are 16 residues in the CDR3. The germline V gene encodes CDR1 MNHEY and CDR2 SMNVEV (reference sequence). The CDR3 DNA is TGTGCCACCAGTTTAAGCGGCAGGGGGTTTTACAATGAGCAGTTCTTC. This codes for CATSLSGRGFYNEQFF.

The rearrangement links TRBV20-1 to TRBJ2-1, with unresolved D. The J call may be mistaken, given a closer DNA end match to TRBJ2-7. The CDR3 loop spans 12 amino acids. Germline assignment: CDR1 DFQATT and CDR2 SNEGSKA (reference sequence). CDR3 protein: CSGGSSSNEQYF. The CDR3 DNA is TGCAGTGGCGGAAGTTCGAGCAATGAGCAGTACTTC.

There are a few counts of this clonotype. The rearrangement links TRBV10-2 to TRBJ2-5; D remains ambiguous. The germline gives CDR1 WSHSY, CDR2 SAAADI. V dropped 7 bases and J dropped 2 bases, with 14 bases sitting between them. CDR3 length: 14 residues. The CDR3 region is CASTRPDIQETQYF. CDR3 sequence (DNA): TGCGCCAGCACCCGACCTGACATACAAGAGACCCAGTACTTC.

The table lists this clonotype with a few counts. The V call is TRBV29-1, the J call TRBJ2-1, with a possible D match to TRBD1 (6 bases). The CDR3 consists of 11 residues. Germline V CDR1 and CDR2: SQVTM, ANQGSEA. V was shortened by 7 bases and J by 10 bases, with 14 bases between the two germline ends. Here the CDR3 reads CSGMGAAEQFF. The DNA for the CDR3 is TGCAGCGGAATGGGGGCCGCCGAGCAGTTCTTC.

The chain recombines TRBV6-6 with TRBJ2-3; D is unclear. V lost 8 bases and J lost 1, with 7 bases in between. CDR3 length: 12 amino acids. Germline CDR1 reads MNHNY; CDR2 reads SVGAGI (reference sequence). This chain's CDR3 is CASESGTDTQYF. The CDR3 bases are TGTGCCAGCGAGTCAGGCACAGATACGCAGTATTTT.

The chain combines TRBV18 with TRBJ1-6; perhaps TRBD1 as D (6 bases). The germline CDR1 and CDR2 sequences are KGHSH and LQKENI. The CDR3 spans 15 residues. V shed 2 bases and J shed 10 bases, with 15 bases lying between them. The CDR3 spells CASSPGARGGSPLHF. CDR3 sequence (DNA): TGTGCCAGCTCACCAGGGGCCAGGGGAGGCTCACCCCTCCACTTT.

V and J are TRBV13 and TRBJ2-4, with D unresolved. V dropped 10 bases and J dropped 5 bases, with 0 bases sitting between them. The CDR3 consists of 8 residues. Germline V gives CDR1 PRHDT, CDR2 FYEKMQ (reference sequence). The CDR3 region is CAKNIQYF. The CDR3 DNA is TGTGCCAAAAACATTCAGTACTTC.

This clonotype came up a few times. DNA for the CDR3: TGCAGCGTTGCGACAGGGGGCGAAAACATTCAGTACTTC. It is translated as CSVATGGENIQYF. The chain uses TRBV29-1 and TRBJ2-4; 10 nucleotides match TRBD1. Germline V lookup: CDR1 SQVTM, CDR2 ANQGSEA. CDR3 length: 13 residues. Trimming removed 4 bases from V and 5 bases from J; junction bases left unmatched: 2.

The chain has TRBV10-3 and TRBJ2-3; D is unresolved. Germline V gene data show CDR1 as ENHRY and CDR2 as SYGVKD. Trimming left V 2 bases short and J 8 bases short, with 11 bases between. This CDR3 comprises 13 residues. DNA of the CDR3: TGTGCCATCAGTGAGCCCTCAGCGTTTACGCAGTATTTT. This gives the protein CAISEPSAFTQYF.

The chain combines TRBV9 with TRBJ2-3; D is possibly TRBD1 (6 bases). The germline V gene has CDR1 SGDLS and CDR2 YYNGEE. Between the trimmed V and J ends, which lost 3 bases and 0 bases, there was a span of 14 bases. This CDR3 contains 16 residues. The CDR3, as DNA: TGTGCCAGCAGCGCCCTACAGGGAACTAGCACAGATACGCAGTATTTT. It is translated as CASSALQGTSTDTQYF. The full variable domain, rest sourced from reference TRBV9 and TRBJ2-3, is DSGVTQTPKHLITATGQRVTLRCSPRSGDLSVYWYQQSLDQGLQFLIQYYNGEERAKGNILERFSAQQFPDLHSELNLSSLELGDSALYFCASSALQGTSTDTQYFGPGTRLTVL.

This clonotype turned up a few times. The chain combines TRBV11-2 with TRBJ2-5; 7 bases align to TRBD1. Germline V gene data show CDR1 as SGHAT and CDR2 as FQNNGV. V lost 8 bases and J lost 5; bases outside the gene matches: 5. CDR3 size: 12 residues. CDR3 residues: CASGRGRETQYF. CDR3 bases: TGTGCCAGCGGAAGGGGGCGGGAGACCCAGTACTTC.